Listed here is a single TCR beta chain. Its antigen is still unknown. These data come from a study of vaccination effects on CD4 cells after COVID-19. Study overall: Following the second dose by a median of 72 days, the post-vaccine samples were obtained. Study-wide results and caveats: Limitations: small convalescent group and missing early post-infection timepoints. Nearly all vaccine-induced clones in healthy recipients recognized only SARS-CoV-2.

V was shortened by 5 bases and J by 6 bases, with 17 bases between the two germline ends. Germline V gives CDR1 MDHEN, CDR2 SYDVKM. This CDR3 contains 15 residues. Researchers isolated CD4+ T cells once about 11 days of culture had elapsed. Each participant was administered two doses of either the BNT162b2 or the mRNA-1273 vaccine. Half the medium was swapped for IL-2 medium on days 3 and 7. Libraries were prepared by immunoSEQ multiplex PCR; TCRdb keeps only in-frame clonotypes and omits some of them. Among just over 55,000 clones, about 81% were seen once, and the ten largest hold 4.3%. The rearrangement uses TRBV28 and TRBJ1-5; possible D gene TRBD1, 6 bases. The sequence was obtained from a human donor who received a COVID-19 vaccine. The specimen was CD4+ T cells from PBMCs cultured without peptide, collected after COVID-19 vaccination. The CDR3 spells CASSPRGGAVQPQHF. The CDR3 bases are TGTGCCAGCAGTCCTAGAGGGGGGGCGGTTCAGCCCCAGCATTTT. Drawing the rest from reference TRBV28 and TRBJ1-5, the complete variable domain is DVKVTQSSRYLVKRTGEKVFLECVQDMDHENMFWYRQDPGLGLRLIYFSYDVKMKEKGDIPEGYSVSREKKERFSLILESASTNQTSMYLCASSPRGGAVQPQHFGDGTRLSIL.